This entry concerns a single T cell receptor beta chain. Its antigen is not identified. Investigators amplified TCR beta CDR3 regions from RNA transcripts. Second-round multiplex PCR came after first-round RT-PCR with HTBI primers. From the multiplex PCR reads, TCRdb called clonotypes with MiXCR, one entry per CDR3 protein. The sample includes hundreds of thousands of distinct CDR3 sequences, about 20% of them seen just once. New diagnoses, under 2 months' duration, and ages 18 to 65 characterized the hyperthyroidism patients. This entry comes from a study of Graves' ophthalmopathy and Graves' hyperthyroidism. Overall study findings and caveats: Ophthalmopathy cases were distinguished from stable hyperthyroidism by a 13-signature model, reaching around 90% sensitivity and 81.08% specificity. Also, most clonotypes expanded in the thyroid above 0.001 frequency appeared in blood. With a specificity of 72.22% and a sensitivity of 60% to 71%, the model predicted ophthalmopathy progression.

The germline CDR1 and CDR2 sequences are LGHDT and YNNKEL (reference sequence). CDR3 length: 14 residues. The germline V and J ends were trimmed by 1 base and 1 base, with 7 bases remaining between them. The chain carries TRBV3-1 and TRBJ1-1; maybe TRBD1 (6 bases). Material for sequencing was peripheral blood. The TCR sequence derives from a woman younger than 35 with stable Graves' hyperthyroidism. Some clones in this sample may be carry-over from other donors' samples. The CDR3 sequence: CASSQADRNTEAFF. CDR3 nucleotides: TGTGCCAGCAGCCAAGCGGACAGGAACACTGAAGCTTTCTTT.